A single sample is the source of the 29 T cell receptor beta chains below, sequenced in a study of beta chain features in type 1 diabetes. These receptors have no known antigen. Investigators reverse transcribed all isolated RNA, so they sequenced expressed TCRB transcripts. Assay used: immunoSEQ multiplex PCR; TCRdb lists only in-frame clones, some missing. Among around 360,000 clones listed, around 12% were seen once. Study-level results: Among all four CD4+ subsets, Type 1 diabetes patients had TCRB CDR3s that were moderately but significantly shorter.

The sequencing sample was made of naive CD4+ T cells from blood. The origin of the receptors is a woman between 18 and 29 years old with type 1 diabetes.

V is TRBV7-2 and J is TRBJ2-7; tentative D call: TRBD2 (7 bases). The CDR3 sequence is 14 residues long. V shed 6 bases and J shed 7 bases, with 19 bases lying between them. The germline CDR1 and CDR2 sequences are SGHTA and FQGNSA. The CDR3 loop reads CASRGGPGVMEQYF. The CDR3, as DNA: TGTGCCAGCAGGGGGGGGCCCGGCGTAATGGAGCAGTACTTC.

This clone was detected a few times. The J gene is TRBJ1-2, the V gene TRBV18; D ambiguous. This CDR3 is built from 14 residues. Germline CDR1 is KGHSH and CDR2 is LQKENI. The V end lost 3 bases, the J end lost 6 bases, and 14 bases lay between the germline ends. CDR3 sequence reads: CASSPVVRSDGYTF. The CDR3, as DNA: TGTGCCAGCTCACCCGTAGTGAGGTCCGATGGCTACACCTTC.

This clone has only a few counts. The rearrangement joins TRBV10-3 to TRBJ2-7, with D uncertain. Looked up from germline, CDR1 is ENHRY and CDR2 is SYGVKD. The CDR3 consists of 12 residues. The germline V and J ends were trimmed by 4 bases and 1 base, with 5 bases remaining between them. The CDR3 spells CAISGRSYEQYF. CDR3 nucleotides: TGTGCCATCAGTGGCAGGTCCTACGAGCAGTACTTC.

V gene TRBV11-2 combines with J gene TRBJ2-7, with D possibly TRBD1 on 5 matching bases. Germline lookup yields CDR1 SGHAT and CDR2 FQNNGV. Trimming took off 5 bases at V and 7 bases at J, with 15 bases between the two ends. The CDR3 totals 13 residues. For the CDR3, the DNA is TGTGCCAGCAGCCCAGCAGGGCGGAGAGAGCAGTACTTC. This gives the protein CASSPAGRREQYF.

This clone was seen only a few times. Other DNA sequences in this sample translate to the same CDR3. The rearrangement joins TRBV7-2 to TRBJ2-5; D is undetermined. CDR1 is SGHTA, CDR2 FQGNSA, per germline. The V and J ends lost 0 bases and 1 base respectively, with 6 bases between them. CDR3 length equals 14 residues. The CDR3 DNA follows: TGTGCCAGCAGCTTAGCCGCGAGCCAAGAGACCCAGTACTTC. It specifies CASSLAASQETQYF.

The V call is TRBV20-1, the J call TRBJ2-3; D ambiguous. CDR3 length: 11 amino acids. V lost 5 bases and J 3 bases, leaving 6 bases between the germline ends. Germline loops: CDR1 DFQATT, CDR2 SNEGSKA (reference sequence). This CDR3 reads CSAPATDTQYF. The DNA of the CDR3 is TGCAGTGCTCCCGCGACAGATACGCAGTATTTT.

DNA for the CDR3: TGTGCCAGCAGCGCGGACAGCGATCAGCCCCAGCATTTT. This translates into CASSADSDQPQHF. The genes are TRBV11-3 and TRBJ1-5, with D perhaps TRBD1 (6 bases). The CDR3 covers 13 residues. The V gene lost 5 bases and the J gene lost 5 bases, with 10 bases spanning the gap. The germline V gene encodes CDR1 SGHNT and CDR2 YENEEA.

The CDR3 is CASSPSPDTEAFF. The CDR3 region has the DNA TGTGCCAGCTCACCTTCACCAGACACTGAAGCTTTCTTT. V and J are TRBV18 and TRBJ1-1; no reliable D call. CDR3 length: 13 residues. V lost 3 bases, J lost 3 bases, and 8 bases lay in between. Looked up from germline, CDR1 is KGHSH and CDR2 is LQKENI.

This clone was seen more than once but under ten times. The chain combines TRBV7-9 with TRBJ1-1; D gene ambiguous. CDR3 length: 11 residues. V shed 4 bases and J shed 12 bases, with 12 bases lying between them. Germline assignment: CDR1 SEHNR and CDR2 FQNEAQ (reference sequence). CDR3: CASSSLALPFF. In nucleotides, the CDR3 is TGTGCCAGCAGCTCACTAGCGTTACCTTTCTTT.

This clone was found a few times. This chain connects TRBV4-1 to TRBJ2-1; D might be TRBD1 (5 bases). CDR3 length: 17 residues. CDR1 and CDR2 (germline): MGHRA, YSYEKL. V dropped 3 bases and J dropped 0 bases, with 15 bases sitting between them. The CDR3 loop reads CASSQEIPTVSYNEQFF. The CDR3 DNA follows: TGCGCCAGCAGCCAGGAAATACCGACAGTCTCCTACAATGAGCAGTTCTTC.

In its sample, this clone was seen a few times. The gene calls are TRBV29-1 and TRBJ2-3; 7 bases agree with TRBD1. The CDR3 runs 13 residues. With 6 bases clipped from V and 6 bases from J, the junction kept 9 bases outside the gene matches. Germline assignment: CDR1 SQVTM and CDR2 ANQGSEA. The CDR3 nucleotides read TGCAGCGTCGGGACAGTAGTCACGGATACGCAGTATTTT. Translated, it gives CSVGTVVTDTQYF.

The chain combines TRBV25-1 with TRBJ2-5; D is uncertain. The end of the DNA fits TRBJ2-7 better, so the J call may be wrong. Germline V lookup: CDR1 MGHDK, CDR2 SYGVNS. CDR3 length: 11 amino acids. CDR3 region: CASSISYEQYF. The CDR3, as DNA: TGTGCCAGCTCAATCTCCTACGAGCAGTACTTC.

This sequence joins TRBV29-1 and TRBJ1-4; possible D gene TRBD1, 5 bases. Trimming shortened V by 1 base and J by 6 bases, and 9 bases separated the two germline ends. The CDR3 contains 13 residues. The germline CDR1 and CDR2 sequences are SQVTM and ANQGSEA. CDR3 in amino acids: CSVEGIGDEKLFF. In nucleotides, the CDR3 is TGCAGCGTTGAAGGGATAGGGGATGAAAAACTGTTTTTT.

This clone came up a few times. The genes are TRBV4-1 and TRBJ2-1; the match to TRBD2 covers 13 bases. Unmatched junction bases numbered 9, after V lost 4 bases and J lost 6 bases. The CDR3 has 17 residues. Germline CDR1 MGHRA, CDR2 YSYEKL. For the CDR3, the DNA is TGCGCCAGCAGCCCCAGTAGACTAGCGGGAGGCCCCAATGAGCAGTTCTTC. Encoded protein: CASSPSRLAGGPNEQFF.

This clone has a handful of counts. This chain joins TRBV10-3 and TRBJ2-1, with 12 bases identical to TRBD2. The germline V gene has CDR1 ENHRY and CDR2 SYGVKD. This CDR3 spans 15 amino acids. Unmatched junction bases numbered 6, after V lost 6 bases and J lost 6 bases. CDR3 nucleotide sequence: TGTGCCATCAGGCTAGCGGGAGGGCCCGGCAATGAGCAGTTCTTC. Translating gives CAIRLAGGPGNEQFF.

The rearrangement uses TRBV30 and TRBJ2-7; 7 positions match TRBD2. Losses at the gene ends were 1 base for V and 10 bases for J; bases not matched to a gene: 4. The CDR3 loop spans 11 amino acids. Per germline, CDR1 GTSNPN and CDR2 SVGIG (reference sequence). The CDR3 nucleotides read TGTGCCTGGAGTGGCGGGAGCTACCAGTACTTC. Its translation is CAWSGGSYQYF.

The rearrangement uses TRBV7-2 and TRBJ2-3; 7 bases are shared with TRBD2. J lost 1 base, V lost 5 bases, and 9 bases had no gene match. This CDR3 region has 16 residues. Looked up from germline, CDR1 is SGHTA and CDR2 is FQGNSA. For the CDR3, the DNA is TGTGCCAGCAGCCTCCAGACTAGCAGGCGCACAGATACGCAGTATTTT. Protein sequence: CASSLQTSRRTDTQYF.

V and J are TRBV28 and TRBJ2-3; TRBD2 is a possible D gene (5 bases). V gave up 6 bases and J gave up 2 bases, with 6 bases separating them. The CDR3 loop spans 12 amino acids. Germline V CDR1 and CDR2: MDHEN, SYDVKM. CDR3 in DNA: TGTGCCAGCAGGGAGGACACAGATACGCAGTATTTT. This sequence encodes CASREDTDTQYF.

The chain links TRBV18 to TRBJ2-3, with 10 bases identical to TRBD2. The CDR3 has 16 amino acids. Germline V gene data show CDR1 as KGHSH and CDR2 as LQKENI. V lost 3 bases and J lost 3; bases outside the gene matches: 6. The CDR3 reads CASSPRAGGHTDTQYF. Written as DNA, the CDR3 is TGTGCCAGCTCACCCCGAGCGGGAGGGCATACAGATACGCAGTATTTT.

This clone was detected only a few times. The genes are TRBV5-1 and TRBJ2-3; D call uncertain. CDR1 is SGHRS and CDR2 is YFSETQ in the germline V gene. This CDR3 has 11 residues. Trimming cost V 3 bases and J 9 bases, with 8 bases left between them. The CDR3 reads CASSSDQTQYF. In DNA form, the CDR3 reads TGCGCCAGCAGCTCTGATCAGACGCAGTATTTT.

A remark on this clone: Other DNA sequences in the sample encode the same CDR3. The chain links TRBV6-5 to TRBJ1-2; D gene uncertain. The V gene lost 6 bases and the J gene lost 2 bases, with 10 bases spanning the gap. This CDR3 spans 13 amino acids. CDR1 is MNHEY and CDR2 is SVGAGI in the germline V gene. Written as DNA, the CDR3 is TGTGCCAGCAGAGCTACAGAGAACTATGGCTACACCTTC. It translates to CASRATENYGYTF.

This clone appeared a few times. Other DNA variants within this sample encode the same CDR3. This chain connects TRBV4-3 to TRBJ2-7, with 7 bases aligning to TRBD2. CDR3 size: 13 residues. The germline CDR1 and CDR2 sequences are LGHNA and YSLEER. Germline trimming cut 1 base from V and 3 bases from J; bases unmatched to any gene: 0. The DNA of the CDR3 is TGCGCCAGCAGCCAAGGGACTAGCTACGAGCAGTACTTC. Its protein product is CASSQGTSYEQYF.

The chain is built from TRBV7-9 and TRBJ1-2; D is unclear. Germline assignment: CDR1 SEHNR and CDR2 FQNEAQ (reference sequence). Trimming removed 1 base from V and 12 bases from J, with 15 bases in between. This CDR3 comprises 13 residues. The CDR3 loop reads CASSLEGAGWDTF. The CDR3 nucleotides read TGTGCCAGCAGCTTAGAAGGTGCAGGCTGGGACACCTTC.

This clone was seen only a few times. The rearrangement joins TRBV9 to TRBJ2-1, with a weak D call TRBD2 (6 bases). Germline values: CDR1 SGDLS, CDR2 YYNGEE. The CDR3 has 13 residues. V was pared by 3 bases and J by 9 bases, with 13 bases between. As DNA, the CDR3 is TGTGCCAGCAGCGGAGTGCTGGGGGGTGAGCAGTTCTTC. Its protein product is CASSGVLGGEQFF.

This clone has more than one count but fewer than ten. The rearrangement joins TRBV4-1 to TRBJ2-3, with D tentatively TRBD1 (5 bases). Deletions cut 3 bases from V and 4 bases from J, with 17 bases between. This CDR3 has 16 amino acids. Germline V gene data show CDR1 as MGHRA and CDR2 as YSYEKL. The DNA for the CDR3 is TGCGCCAGCAGCCACCCAGGGCGGACCACCCCAGATACGCAGTATTTT. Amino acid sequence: CASSHPGRTTPDTQYF.

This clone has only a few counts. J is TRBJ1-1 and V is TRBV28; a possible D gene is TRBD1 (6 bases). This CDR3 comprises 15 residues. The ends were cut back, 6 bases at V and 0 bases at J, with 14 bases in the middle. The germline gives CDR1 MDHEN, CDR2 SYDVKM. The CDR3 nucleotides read TGTGCCAGCAGGCCACCGGGACACATGAACACTGAAGCTTTCTTT. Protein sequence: CASRPPGHMNTEAFF.

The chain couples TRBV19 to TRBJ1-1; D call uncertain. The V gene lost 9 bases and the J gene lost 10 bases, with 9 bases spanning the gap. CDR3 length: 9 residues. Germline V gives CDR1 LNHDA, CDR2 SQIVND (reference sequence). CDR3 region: CASPPRAFF. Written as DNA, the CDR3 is TGTGCCAGCCCTCCCCGAGCTTTCTTT. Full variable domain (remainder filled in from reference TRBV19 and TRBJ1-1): DGGITQSPKYLFRKEGQNVTLSCEQNLNHDAMYWYRQDPGQGLRLIYYSQIVNDFQKGDIAEGYSVSREKKESFPLTVTSAQKNPTAFYLCASPPRAFFGQGTRLTVV.

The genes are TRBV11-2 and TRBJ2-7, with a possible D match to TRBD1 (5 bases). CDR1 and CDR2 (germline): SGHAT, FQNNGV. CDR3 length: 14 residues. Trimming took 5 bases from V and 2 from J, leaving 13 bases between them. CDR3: CASSPRQKAYEQYF. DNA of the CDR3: TGTGCCAGCAGCCCGAGACAGAAAGCCTACGAGCAGTACTTC.

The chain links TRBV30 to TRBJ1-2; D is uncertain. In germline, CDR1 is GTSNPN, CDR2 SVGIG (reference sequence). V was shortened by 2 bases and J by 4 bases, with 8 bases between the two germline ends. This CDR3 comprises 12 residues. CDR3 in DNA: TGTGCCTGGAGTCCCGAGGGCTATGGCTACACCTTC. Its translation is CAWSPEGYGYTF.